This section outlines one T cell receptor beta chain sequence together with its context. The method was immunoSEQ multiplex PCR; TCRdb's version includes in-frame clones alone and lacks a portion of them. Of some 150,000 clones in the sample, approximately 82% were seen once. This specimen comes from a study of blood T cell repertoires in COVID-19. Overall study context: T cells, B-cell-depleted T cells, or PBMCs provided the cDNA or gDNA that served as material.

The CDR3 contains 12 residues. Germline V lookup: CDR1 SNHLY, CDR2 FYNNEI. V was clipped by 7 bases and J by 9 bases, with 13 bases between them. Material: peripheral blood. The rearrangement joins TRBV2 to TRBJ1-5; possibly TRBD1 for D (5 bases). The origin of this receptor is a human donor in a cohort sampled during active COVID-19. The CDR3 DNA reads as TGTGCCAGCAACGGGGGTCTGGGGCCCCAGCATTTT. This sequence encodes CASNGGLGPQHF.